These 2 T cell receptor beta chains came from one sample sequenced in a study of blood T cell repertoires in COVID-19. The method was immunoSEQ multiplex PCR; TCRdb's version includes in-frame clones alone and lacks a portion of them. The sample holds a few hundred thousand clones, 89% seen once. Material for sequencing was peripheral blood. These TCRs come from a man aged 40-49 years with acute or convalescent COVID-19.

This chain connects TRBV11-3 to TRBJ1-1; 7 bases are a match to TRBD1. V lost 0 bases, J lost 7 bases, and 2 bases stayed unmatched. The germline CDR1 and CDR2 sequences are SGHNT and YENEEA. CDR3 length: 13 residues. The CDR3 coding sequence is TGTGCCAGCAGCTTAGATGGGACAGTTGAAGCTTTCTTT. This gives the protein CASSLDGTVEAFF.

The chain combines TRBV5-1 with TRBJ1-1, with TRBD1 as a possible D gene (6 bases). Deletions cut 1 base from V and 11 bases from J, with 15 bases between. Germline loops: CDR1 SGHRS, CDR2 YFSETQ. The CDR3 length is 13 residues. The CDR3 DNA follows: TGCGCCAGCAGCTTGATGGGAAATCAGGGGGCTTTCTTT. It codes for CASSLMGNQGAFF.